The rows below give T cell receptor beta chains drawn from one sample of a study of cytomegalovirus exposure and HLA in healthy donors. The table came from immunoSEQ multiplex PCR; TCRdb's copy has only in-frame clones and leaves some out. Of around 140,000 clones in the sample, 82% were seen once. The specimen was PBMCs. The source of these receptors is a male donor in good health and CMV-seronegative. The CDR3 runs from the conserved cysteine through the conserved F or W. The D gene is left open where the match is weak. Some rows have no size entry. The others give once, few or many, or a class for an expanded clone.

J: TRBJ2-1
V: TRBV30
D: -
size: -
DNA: TGTGCCTGGAGTGCCGGGAGCGATGAGCAGTTCTTC
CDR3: CAWSAGSDEQFF

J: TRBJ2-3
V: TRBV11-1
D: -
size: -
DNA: TGTGCCAGCAGCTCCCCGACCAGTAGAGGGGGCAGCGGGACAGATACGCAGTATTTT
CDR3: CASSSPTSRGGSGTDTQYF

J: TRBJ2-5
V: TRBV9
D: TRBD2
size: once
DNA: TGTGCCAGCAGCCGGCGGGGGAGGGAGACCCAGTACTTC
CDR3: CASSRRGRETQYF

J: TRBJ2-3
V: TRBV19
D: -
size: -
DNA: TGTGCCAGCACGCAGGGCGGCATCTCCACAGATACGCAGTATTTT
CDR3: CASTQGGISTDTQYF

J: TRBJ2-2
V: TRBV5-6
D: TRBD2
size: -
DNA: TGTGCCAGCAGCTTGGGGGGGAGGGCCCCCACCGGGGAGCTGTTTTTT
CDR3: CASSLGGRAPTGELFF

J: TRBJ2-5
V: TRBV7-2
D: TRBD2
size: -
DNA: TGTGCCAGCCGCAGCGGGGCGCAAGAGACCCAGTACTTC
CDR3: CASRSGAQETQYF

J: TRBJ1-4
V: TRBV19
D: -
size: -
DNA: TGTGCCAGGAACAGGGTTGGGAGTGAAAAACTGTTTTTT
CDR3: CARNRVGSEKLFF

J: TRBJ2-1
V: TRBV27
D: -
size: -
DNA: TGTGCCAGCGGGGCTAGCTCCTACAATGAGCAGTTCTTC
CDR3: CASGASSYNEQFF

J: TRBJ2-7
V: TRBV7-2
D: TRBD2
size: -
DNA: TGTGCCAGCAGCTTAGCGGGAGGGCCTGGTGAGCAGTACTTC
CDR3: CASSLAGGPGEQYF

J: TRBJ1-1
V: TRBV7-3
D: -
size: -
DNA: TGTGCCAGCAGCGTGTCCCATGGCGGGGGTACTGAAGCTTTCTTT
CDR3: CASSVSHGGGTEAFF

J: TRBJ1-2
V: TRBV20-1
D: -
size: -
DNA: TGCTTGCTAGGGGTGGACTATGGCTACACCTTC
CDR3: CLLGVDYGYTF

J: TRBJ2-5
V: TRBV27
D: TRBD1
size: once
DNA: TGTGCCAGCAGTGGACAGGGGGCCGGGGAGACCCAGTACTTC
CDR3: CASSGQGAGETQYF

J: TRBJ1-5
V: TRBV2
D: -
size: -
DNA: TGTGCCAGCAGTGAAGGGCAGGGCCATCAGCCCCAGCATTTT
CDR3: CASSEGQGHQPQHF

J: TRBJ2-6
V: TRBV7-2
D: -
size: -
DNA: TGTGCCAGCAGCTTAACGCTCTGGGGGCCTGGGGCCAACGTCCTGACTTTC
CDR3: CASSLTLWGPGANVLTF

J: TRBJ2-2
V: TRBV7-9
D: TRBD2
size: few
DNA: TGTGCCAGCAGCCAAAGGTTATCCGGGACTAGCGGGAGGACCGGGGAGCTGTTTTTT
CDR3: CASSQRLSGTSGRTGELFF

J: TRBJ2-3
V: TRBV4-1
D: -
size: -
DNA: TGCGCCAGCAGCCAAATCCATCCTAGCGAGGTAGATACGCAGTATTTT
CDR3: CASSQIHPSEVDTQYF

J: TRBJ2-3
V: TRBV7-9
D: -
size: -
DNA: TGTGCCAGCCGGCTGGGAGACACAGATACGCAGTATTTT
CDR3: CASRLGDTDTQYF

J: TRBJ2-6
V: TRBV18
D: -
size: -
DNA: TGTGCCAGCTCACCGCTGGCGGGGGGGGCCAACGTCCTGACTTTC
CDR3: CASSPLAGGANVLTF

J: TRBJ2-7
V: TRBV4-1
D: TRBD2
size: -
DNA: TGCGCCAGCAGCCCCCCGGGGGGTATCTACGAGCAGTACTTC
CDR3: CASSPPGGIYEQYF

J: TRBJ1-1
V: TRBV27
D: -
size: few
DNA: TGTGCCAGCAGTTTGGGGGGGATGTCTTTCTTT
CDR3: CASSLGGMSFF

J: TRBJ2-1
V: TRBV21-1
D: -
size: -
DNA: TGTGCCAGCAGCCCGCACAGGGGACCCTACAATGAGCAGTTCTTC
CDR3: CASSPHRGPYNEQFF

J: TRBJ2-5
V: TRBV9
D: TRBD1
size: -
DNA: TGTGCCAGCAGCGTGGCAGGGGGCAAGGAGACCCAGTACTTC
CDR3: CASSVAGGKETQYF

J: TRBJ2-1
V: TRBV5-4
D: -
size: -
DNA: TGTGCCAGCAGCTTGTACAACGAGCAGTTCTTC
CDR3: CASSLYNEQFF

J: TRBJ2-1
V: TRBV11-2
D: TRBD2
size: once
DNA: TGTGCCAGCAGCTTAGATGAGCGGGGCTACAATGAGCAGTTCTTC
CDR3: CASSLDERGYNEQFF

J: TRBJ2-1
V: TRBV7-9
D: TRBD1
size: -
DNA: TGTGCCAGCAGCTTGGGGACAGGGGTGATCAATGAGCAGTTCTTC
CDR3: CASSLGTGVINEQFF

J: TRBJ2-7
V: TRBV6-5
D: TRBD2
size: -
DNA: TGTGCCAGCAGTTACTCAGTGGCGGGAGGGCTATATGAGCAGTACTTC
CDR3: CASSYSVAGGLYEQYF

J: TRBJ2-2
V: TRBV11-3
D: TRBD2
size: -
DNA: TGTGCCAGCAGCTTAGCTTCGGGGGGACCCACCGGGGAGCTGTTTTTT
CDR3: CASSLASGGPTGELFF

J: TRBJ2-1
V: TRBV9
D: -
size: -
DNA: TGTGCCAGCAGCGCTCTGGAGAATGAGCAGTTCTTC
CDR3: CASSALENEQFF

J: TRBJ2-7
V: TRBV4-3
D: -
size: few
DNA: TGCGCCAGCAGCCAATCAAAGGCGGGACCCTACGAGCAGTACTTC
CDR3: CASSQSKAGPYEQYF

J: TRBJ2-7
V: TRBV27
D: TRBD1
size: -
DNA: TGTGCCAGCAGTTTACTGACAGGGGTGGACGAGCAGTACTTC
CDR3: CASSLLTGVDEQYF

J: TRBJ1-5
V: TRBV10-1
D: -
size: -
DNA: TGCGCCAGCAGTGAGCCCGGGGGATGGCCCCAGCCCCAGCATTTT
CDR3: CASSEPGGWPQPQHF

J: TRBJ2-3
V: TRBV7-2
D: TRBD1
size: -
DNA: TGTGCCACTGACAGGGGTTGGGGGGCTAGCACAGATACGCAGTATTTT
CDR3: CATDRGWGASTDTQYF

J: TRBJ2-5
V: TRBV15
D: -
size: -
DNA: TGTGCCACCAGCAGAGGGGCCTCCAGGGCGTACCAAGAGACCCAGTACTTC
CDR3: CATSRGASRAYQETQYF

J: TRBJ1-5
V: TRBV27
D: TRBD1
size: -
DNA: TGTGCCAGCAGTAGACAGGGGTACAATCAGCCCCAGCATTTT
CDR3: CASSRQGYNQPQHF

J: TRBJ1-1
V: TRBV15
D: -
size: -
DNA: TGTGCCACCAGCAGAGACAGGGGGAACACTGAAGCTTTCTTT
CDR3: CATSRDRGNTEAFF

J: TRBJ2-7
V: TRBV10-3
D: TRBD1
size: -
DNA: TGTGCCATCAGTGAGGGGACAGACTACGAGCAGTACTTC
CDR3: CAISEGTDYEQYF

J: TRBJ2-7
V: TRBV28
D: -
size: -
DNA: TGTGCCATCCGTAACAGGGTAGCGAACGAGCAGTACTTC
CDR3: CAIRNRVANEQYF

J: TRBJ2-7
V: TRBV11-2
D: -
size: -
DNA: TGTGCCAGCAGCTTAATTGGGACAAGGGGCTTGGGAGAGCAGTACTTC
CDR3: CASSLIGTRGLGEQYF

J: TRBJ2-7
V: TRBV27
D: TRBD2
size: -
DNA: TGTGCCAGCAGTTTATCGACTAGCGGCCCCTACGAGCAGTACTTC
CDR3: CASSLSTSGPYEQYF

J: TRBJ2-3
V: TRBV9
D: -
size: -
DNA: TGTGCCAGCAGCCCCCTCTCCTACATCACCAGGGGCGGGAGAGATACGCAGTATTTT
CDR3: CASSPLSYITRGGRDTQYF

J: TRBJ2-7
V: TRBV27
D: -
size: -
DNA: TGTGCCAGCAGTTTATTGTTGGGCAGCTCCTACGAGCAGTACTTC
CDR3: CASSLLLGSSYEQYF

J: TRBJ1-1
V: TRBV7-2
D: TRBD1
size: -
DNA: TGTGCCAGCAGCAGGACCGGGACAGGGTACACTGAAGCTTTCTTT
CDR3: CASSRTGTGYTEAFF

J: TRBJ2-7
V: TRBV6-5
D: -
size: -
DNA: TGTGCCAGCAGATACCGGGACTTGACCTACGAGCAGTACTTC
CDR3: CASRYRDLTYEQYF

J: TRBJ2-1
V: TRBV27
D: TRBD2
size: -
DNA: TGTGCCAGCAGTTCGGGACTAGTGCACAATGAGCAGTTCTTC
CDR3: CASSSGLVHNEQFF

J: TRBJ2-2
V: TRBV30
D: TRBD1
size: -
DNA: TGTGCCTGGGGGCGTACAGGGGTAGTGGAGCTGTTTTTT
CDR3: CAWGRTGVVELFF

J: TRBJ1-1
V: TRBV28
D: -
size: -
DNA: TGTGCCAGCAGTTTTCGAGGCGGGGGATGGACTGAAGCTTTCTTT
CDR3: CASSFRGGGWTEAFF

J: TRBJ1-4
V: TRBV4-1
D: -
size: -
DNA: TGCGCCAGCAGCCAAGATCTAGAGCCGGGGATGGAAACTAATGAAAAACTGTTTTTT
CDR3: CASSQDLEPGMETNEKLFF